This paragraph reports one T cell receptor (beta chain). This sample was included in a study of blood T cell repertoires in COVID-19. Clones were read by immunoSEQ multiplex PCR, and TCRdb kept only the in-frame ones, dropping some. The sample contains roughly 22,000 clones, 82% of which appear only once. Trimming took off 6 bases at V and 12 bases at J, with 27 bases between the two ends. Germline-derived CDR1 and CDR2 are KGHSY and FQNENV. The CDR3 runs 15 residues. V is TRBV16 and J is TRBJ2-7, with D possibly TRBD1 on 5 matching bases. Sequencing was done on a sample of peripheral blood. The source of this sequence is a human donor in a cohort sampled during active COVID-19. The CDR3 is CASSLNGPDSLRRYF. Written as DNA, the CDR3 is TGTGCCAGCAGTCTAAACGGACCAGACAGTTTGCGCCGGTACTTC.